Below are 19 T cell receptor beta chains sequenced from a single sample in a study of siplizumab effects on memory and regulatory T cells. Measured with immunoSEQ multiplex PCR; TCRdb has only the in-frame clones, and not every one. The sample records about 100,000 clones, 93% being singletons. The sequenced material came from Tregs sorted from blood. These receptors were obtained from a human donor in good health.

V is TRBV5-1 and J is TRBJ2-2; tentatively, D is TRBD2 (6 bases). Per the germline V gene, CDR1 is SGHRS and CDR2 is YFSETQ. V was shortened by 7 bases and J by 7 bases, with 17 bases between the two germline ends. This CDR3 spans 14 amino acids. The CDR3 loop reads CASQEGTDNGELFF. The CDR3 DNA follows: TGCGCCAGCCAGGAAGGGACTGATAACGGGGAGCTGTTTTTT.

This clone has just one count. The chain employs TRBV18 and TRBJ1-1; no clear D. Germline assignment: CDR1 KGHSH and CDR2 LQKENI. V was clipped by 3 bases and J by 1 base, with 6 bases between them. The length of the CDR3 is 13 residues. CDR3 bases: TGTGCCAGCTCACCCCTTCGGAACACTGAAGCTTTCTTT. Its protein product is CASSPLRNTEAFF.

The chain joins TRBV4-1 to TRBJ2-2; TRBD2 matches at 14 bases. Trimming took 1 base from V and 7 from J; bases not matched to a gene: 2. The CDR3 consists of 16 residues. CDR1 is MGHRA and CDR2 is YSYEKL in the germline V gene. In DNA, the CDR3 is TGCGCCAGCAGCCAAGGGACTAGCGGGAGGATCGGGGAGCTGTTTTTT. Residues: CASSQGTSGRIGELFF.

The chain recombines TRBV2 with TRBJ1-5; D is possibly TRBD1 (5 bases). The germline V and J ends were trimmed by 3 bases and 11 bases, with 14 bases remaining between them. The CDR3 runs to 13 residues. Germline V gives CDR1 SNHLY, CDR2 FYNNEI. The CDR3, as DNA: TGTGCCAGCAGTGAGTTAAGGGGTAGGTCCCAGCATTTT. This translates into CASSELRGRSQHF.

This chain links TRBV5-4 with TRBJ2-1, with TRBD2 identical over 16 bases. The J segment lost 0 bases and the V segment lost 10 bases, leaving 4 bases of the junction unmatched. The CDR3 length is 16 residues. Germline assignment: CDR1 SGHNT and CDR2 YYREEE (reference sequence). The CDR3 protein is CASGTSGRASYNEQFF. CDR3 coding DNA: TGTGCCTCAGGGACTAGCGGGAGGGCCTCCTACAATGAGCAGTTCTTC.

This CDR3 reads CASSLGQEYGYTF. DNA for the CDR3: TGTGCCAGCAGCCTTGGACAGGAGTATGGCTACACCTTC. The chain combines TRBV6-1 with TRBJ1-2; 7 bases agree with TRBD1. This CDR3 spans 13 amino acids. Germline CDR1 is MNHNS and CDR2 is SASEGT. Trimming at V came to 6 bases and at J to 5 bases, leaving 6 bases not matched to a gene.

V is TRBV7-8 and J is TRBJ2-5; 8 positions match TRBD1. Near its end, the DNA agrees better with TRBJ2-7, so the J call may be wrong. Germline V gene data show CDR1 as SGHVS and CDR2 as FQNEAQ. The CDR3 loop spans 14 amino acids. The CDR3 loop reads CASREGQVPYEQYF. In nucleotides, the CDR3 is TGTGCCAGCAGGGAGGGACAGGTACCCTACGAGCAGTACTTC.

The V gene is TRBV5-6, the J gene TRBJ1-2; D not resolved. V was shortened by 1 base and J by 4 bases, with 11 bases between the two germline ends. CDR3 length: 14 amino acids. Germline CDR1 is SGHDT and CDR2 is YYEEEE. CDR3 coding DNA: TGTGCCAGCAGCTTGATTAGTCCGGGCTATGGCTACACCTTC. Translating it yields CASSLISPGYGYTF. Supplemented by reference TRBV5-6 and TRBJ1-2, the full variable domain reads DAGVTQSPTHLIKTRGQQVTLRCSPKSGHDTVSWYQQALGQGPQFIFQYYEEEERQRGNFPDRFSGHQFPNYSSELNVNALLLGDSALYLCASSLISPGYGYTFGSGTRLTVV.

The chain recombines TRBV7-8 with TRBJ2-2; maybe TRBD1 (5 bases). The length of the CDR3 is 15 residues. Deletions cut 1 base from V and 2 bases from J, with 8 bases between. The V gene's germline CDR1 is SGHVS and CDR2 FQNEAQ. The CDR3 region has the DNA TGTGCCAGCAGCTTAGGGACAACCAACACCGGGGAGCTGTTTTTT. This encodes CASSLGTTNTGELFF.

As regards this clone: This specimen includes other DNA sequences encoding the same CDR3. V is TRBV5-1 and J is TRBJ2-1; D uncertain. The CDR3 runs 13 residues. The germline CDR1 and CDR2 sequences are SGHRS and YFSETQ. Trimming stripped 8 bases from V and 8 bases from J, with 17 bases between. In DNA, the CDR3 is TGCGCCAGTATTCGCCGGCCGGGCGATGAGCAGTTCTTC. It translates to CASIRRPGDEQFF.

The chain employs TRBV2 and TRBJ2-7; the D is unclear. Germline V gene sequence: CDR1 SNHLY, CDR2 FYNNEI. The V gene lost 4 bases and the J gene lost 4 bases, with 8 bases spanning the gap. CDR3 length: 12 residues. CDR3 sequence: CASSGLAYEQYF. The CDR3 nucleotides are TGTGCCAGCAGTGGATTAGCATACGAGCAGTACTTC.

The CDR3 DNA reads as TGTGCCAGCAGTTCCCCGGGACAGGGTTTATATGGCTACACCTTC. Protein sequence: CASSSPGQGLYGYTF. This chain joins TRBV27 and TRBJ1-2, with 9 bases that match TRBD1. Germline CDR1 reads MNHEY; CDR2 reads SMNVEV (reference sequence). This CDR3 has 15 residues. Trimming cost V 4 bases and J 5 bases; bases outside gene matches: 8.

This clone was recorded only once. V is TRBV19 and J is TRBJ2-7, with 7 positions matching TRBD2. The CDR3 length is 16 residues. Losses at the gene ends were 3 bases for V and 0 bases for J; bases not matched to a gene: 8. From germline, CDR1 is LNHDA and CDR2 SQIVND (reference sequence). CDR3 DNA: TGTGCCAGTAGTATCCGGGGGGTATCTAGCTCCTACGAGCAGTACTTC. This encodes CASSIRGVSSSYEQYF.

The V and J genes are TRBV27 and TRBJ1-4; TRBD1 is a possible D gene (5 bases). CDR1 is MNHEY and CDR2 is SMNVEV in the germline V gene (reference sequence). V gave up 11 bases and J gave up 3 bases, with 16 bases separating them. The length of the CDR3 is 14 residues. Written as DNA, the CDR3 is TGTGCCCGCCCCGGGGCAGCCCCTAATGAAAAACTGTTTTTT. Translating gives CARPGAAPNEKLFF.

The chain uses TRBV19 and TRBJ2-5, with TRBD2 matching over 9 bases. V gave up 5 bases and J gave up 2 bases; unmatched junction bases: 3. Germline CDR1 and CDR2: LNHDA and SQIVND (reference sequence). The CDR3 has 14 amino acids. CDR3 sequence (DNA): TGTGCCAGTAGTCGACTAGCGGTACAAGAGACCCAGTACTTC. Protein: CASSRLAVQETQYF.

This chain links TRBV5-8 with TRBJ2-7; 9 bases map to TRBD1. CDR1 and CDR2 from the germline V gene are SGHTS and YDEGEE. Losses at the gene ends were 0 bases for V and 2 bases for J; bases not matched to a gene: 6. The CDR3 length is 16 residues. This chain's CDR3 is CASSLVGQGPPYEQYF. CDR3 sequence (DNA): TGTGCCAGCAGCTTGGTGGGACAGGGACCCCCCTACGAGCAGTACTTC.

The chain has TRBV6-5 and TRBJ1-1, with D unclear. The germline gives CDR1 MNHEY, CDR2 SVGAGI. V was clipped by 1 base and J by 6 bases, with 15 bases between them. The CDR3 is made up of 15 amino acids. CDR3 loop: CASSYYGRTTPEAFF. DNA of the CDR3: TGTGCCAGCAGTTACTATGGACGGACGACACCTGAAGCTTTCTTT.

The DNA for the CDR3 is TGTGCCAGCAGTTACTCCCCTGTAGGGAGGGGGACTGAAGCTTTCTTT. Residues: CASSYSPVGRGTEAFF. The chain employs TRBV6-5 and TRBJ1-1; D perhaps matches TRBD1 (6 bases). The CDR3 length is 16 residues. Trimming shortened V by 0 bases and J by 5 bases, and 16 bases separated the two germline ends. Germline CDR1 and CDR2: MNHEY and SVGAGI.

The chain employs TRBV30 and TRBJ2-3; D may be TRBD2 (5 bases). CDR1 GTSNPN and CDR2 SVGIG come from the germline V gene (reference sequence). The CDR3 has 11 residues. CDR3 DNA sequence: TGTGCGACGGGAAGGGTAGATACGCAGTATTTT. Amino acids: CATGRVDTQYF. The full variable domain, completed using reference TRBV30 and TRBJ2-3, is SQTIHQWPATLVQPVGSPLSLECTVEGTSNPNLYWYRQAAGRGLQLLFYSVGIGQISSEVPQNLSASRPQDRQFILSSKKLLLSDSGFYLCATGRVDTQYFGPGTRLTVL.